What follows are 31 T cell receptor beta chains derived from one specimen sequenced in a study of T cell repertoires in cytomegalovirus infection. TCRdb processed the reads anew with MiXCR; each CDR3 protein has one entry. The table lists about 160,000 distinct CDR3 sequences, roughly 20% of them singletons. The antigens these receptors bind are not known. This specimen consisted of CD8+ T cells from cultured PBMCs, obtained from culture after CMV antigen stimulation. These receptors originate from a human donor in good health (CMV status not recorded). Some clones in this sample may be carry-over from other donors' samples.

In this sample, this clonotype turned up a few times. The chain links TRBV9 to TRBJ2-5; D unclear. Trimming took off 0 bases at V and 5 bases at J, with 14 bases between the two ends. Germline loops: CDR1 SGDLS, CDR2 YYNGEE. There are 15 residues in the CDR3. The chain's CDR3 is CASSVETRVGETQYF. CDR3 in DNA: TGTGCCAGCAGCGTAGAGACCCGGGTCGGGGAGACCCAGTACTTC. The variable domain in full, completed from reference TRBV9 and TRBJ2-5, reads DSGVTQTPKHLITATGQRVTLRCSPRSGDLSVYWYQQSLDQGLQFLIQYYNGEERAKGNILERFSAQQFPDLHSELNLSSLELGDSALYFCASSVETRVGETQYFGPGTRLLVL.

There are a few counts of this clonotype. V and J are TRBV6-5 and TRBJ2-7; D may be TRBD1 (7 bases). Trimming took 6 bases from V and 9 from J, leaving 36 bases between them. Germline loops: CDR1 MNHEY, CDR2 SVGAGI. CDR3 length: 19 residues. The CDR3 bases are TGTGCCAGCAGCCTTCGGGCCCAGGGGGAATGGAGGGTGGTGATCGGGCAGTACTTC. It encodes CASSLRAQGEWRVVIGQYF.

This clonotype appeared a few times. The rearrangement links TRBV7-9 to TRBJ1-2, with D hard to call. Germline V CDR1 and CDR2: SEHNR, FQNEAQ (reference sequence). Trimming removed 5 bases at V and 4 bases at J, with 5 bases between. The CDR3 loop spans 11 amino acids. CDR3: CASSRSYGYTF. The CDR3 DNA sequence: TGTGCCAGCAGCCGGAGCTATGGCTACACCTTC.

The rearrangement uses TRBV4-1 and TRBJ1-1, with no clear D. Germline-derived CDR1 and CDR2 are MGHRA and YSYEKL. The CDR3 is 15 residues long. V lost 2 bases, J lost 1 base, and 11 bases lay in between. The CDR3 loop is CASSQQSAPNTEAFF. CDR3 in DNA: TGCGCCAGCAGCCAACAGAGCGCGCCGAACACTGAAGCTTTCTTT.

This chain uses TRBV7-6 with TRBJ1-4; D remains ambiguous. The germline CDR1 and CDR2 sequences are SGHVS and FNYEAQ. The CDR3 is 12 amino acids. Trimming pared 2 bases from V and 14 bases from J, leaving 12 bases between. The DNA for the CDR3 is TGTGCCAGCAGCTTATCGGGCAATGGGCTGTTTTTT. Translated: CASSLSGNGLFF. The variable domain in full, with the rest retrieved from reference TRBV7-6 and TRBJ1-4, is GAGVSQSPRYKVTKRGQDVALRCDPISGHVSLYWYRQALGQGPEFLTYFNYEAQQDKSGLPNDRFSAERPEGSISTLTIQRTEQRDSAMYRCASSLSGNGLFFGSGTQLSVL.

The chain carries TRBV10-3 and TRBJ2-1; 8 bases fit TRBD2. J was trimmed by 4 bases and V by 1 base; bases with no gene match: 6. The CDR3 totals 16 residues. Germline V lookup: CDR1 ENHRY, CDR2 SYGVKD. The CDR3 is CAISEYWSGGYNEQFF. CDR3 nucleotide sequence: TGTGCCATCAGTGAGTATTGGAGCGGGGGATACAATGAGCAGTTCTTC.

The chain carries TRBV6-5 and TRBJ2-2; D is unclear. Trimming took 2 bases from V and 4 from J, leaving 8 bases between them. Germline V lookup: CDR1 MNHEY, CDR2 SVGAGI. The CDR3 has 14 amino acids. The CDR3 DNA sequence: TGTGCCAGCAGTTACGGGGTTTTCACCGGGGAGCTGTTTTTT. It codes for CASSYGVFTGELFF.

The rearrangement links TRBV7-6 to TRBJ2-1; 9 nucleotides line up with TRBD2. Germline assignment: CDR1 SGHVS and CDR2 FNYEAQ. This CDR3 is built from 13 residues. Unmatched junction bases numbered 2, after V lost 4 bases and J lost 7 bases. The DNA of the CDR3 is TGTGCCAGCAGCTCGGGACTAGCTAATGAGCAGTTCTTC. Its translation is CASSSGLANEQFF.

This clonotype came up a few times. This chain links TRBV7-6 with TRBJ1-2; D uncertain. The CDR3 extends over 10 amino acids. V lost 10 bases to trimming and J lost 5 bases, with 8 bases between them. The germline CDR1 and CDR2 sequences are SGHVS and FNYEAQ. CDR3 sequence (DNA): TGTGCCATCTGGAGGTATGGCTACACCTTC. Translated, it gives CAIWRYGYTF.

The chain joins TRBV6-6 to TRBJ2-2; possibly TRBD2 for D (6 bases). Trimming pared 4 bases from V and 5 bases from J, leaving 20 bases between. CDR3 length: 17 amino acids. Germline CDR1 MNHNY, CDR2 SVGAGI (reference sequence). In DNA, the CDR3 is TGTGCCAGCAGTTCAGGAAGGAGGGGCAGAAGGACCGGGGAGCTGTTTTTT. It is translated as CASSSGRRGRRTGELFF.

This clonotype appeared a few times. The rearrangement links TRBV29-1 to TRBJ1-2; D is possibly TRBD1 (5 bases). The germline V and J ends were trimmed by 1 base and 8 bases, with 20 bases remaining between them. Germline V gene data show CDR1 as SQVTM and CDR2 as ANQGSEA. The CDR3 runs to 15 residues. The CDR3 nucleotides are TGCAGCGTTGAAGTACGCGGTGGCAGGTCAGGGGGCTACACCTTC. It specifies CSVEVRGGRSGGYTF.

In this sample, this clonotype turned up a few times. The chain combines TRBV6-6 with TRBJ2-7; D not certain. This CDR3 contains 13 residues. Germline-derived CDR1 and CDR2 are MNHNY and SVGAGI (reference sequence). With 2 bases removed from V and 5 bases from J, the gap between germline ends came to 10 bases. The CDR3 DNA is TGTGCCAGCAGTTACGGTGTGTCAGACGAGCAGTACTTC. Translation gives CASSYGVSDEQYF.

This clonotype was seen a handful of times. CDR3 sequence: CASSPIRDYEQYF. DNA of the CDR3: TGTGCCAGCAGTCCTATACGGGACTACGAGCAGTACTTC. V and J are TRBV12-3 or TRBV12-4 and TRBJ2-7, with a possible D match to TRBD2 (5 bases). The CDR3 is made up of 13 amino acids. The V and J ends lost 5 bases and 3 bases respectively, with 11 bases between them.

The V call is TRBV29-1, the J call TRBJ2-7; unclear D gene. The V end was cut by 4 bases, the J end by 0 bases, with 7 bases between. Germline V gene lookup returns CDR1 SQVTM and CDR2 ANQGSEA. The CDR3 covers 12 residues. Written as DNA, the CDR3 is TGCAGCGTTGGGCAGAGCTCCTACGAGCAGTACTTC. Amino acid sequence: CSVGQSSYEQYF.

This clonotype was seen a few times. This chain joins TRBV4-3 and TRBJ2-5; TRBD2 agrees at 7 bases. CDR1 is LGHNA, CDR2 YSLEER, per germline. This CDR3 contains 17 residues. The junction had 13 bases not matched to a gene; V was cut back by 1 base and J by 5 bases. The CDR3 sequence is CASSQGVGGVPGETQYF. For the CDR3, the DNA is TGCGCCAGCAGCCAAGGAGTTGGGGGGGTCCCAGGGGAGACCCAGTACTTC.

The chain recombines TRBV4-1 with TRBJ2-7, with D hard to call. The CDR3 runs to 15 residues. V lost 1 base, J lost 0 bases, and 10 bases lay in between. Germline CDR1 reads MGHRA; CDR2 reads YSYEKL. CDR3 in DNA: TGCGCCAGCAGCCAAGGACACCCGAGCTCCTACGAGCAGTACTTC. It is translated as CASSQGHPSSYEQYF.

The table lists this clonotype with a few counts. A much larger clone lies one base from this, so it may be a read error. The CDR3 reads CASSVDRMNTEAFF. CDR3 sequence (DNA): TGTGCCAGCAGCGTCGACAGGATGAACACTGAAGCTTTCTTT. V usage is TRBV7-2 and J usage is TRBJ1-1, with a tentative D call TRBD1 (6 bases). The CDR3 spans 14 residues. V was pared by 5 bases and J by 0 bases, with 10 bases between. Germline V lookup: CDR1 SGHTA, CDR2 FQGNSA.

This clonotype was observed a few times. J is TRBJ2-4 and V is TRBV27; 8 nucleotides align to TRBD2. The CDR3 runs 17 residues. Trimming removed 6 bases from V and 0 bases from J; junction bases left unmatched: 10. Germline CDR1 reads MNHEY; CDR2 reads SMNVEV (reference sequence). The CDR3 coding sequence is TGTGCCAGCAGCATTTCCGGGAGGGGCCTAGCCAAAAACATTCAGTACTTC. Protein sequence: CASSISGRGLAKNIQYF.

This clonotype has at least ten counts. The chain combines TRBV11-2 with TRBJ2-3; 15 bases are shared with TRBD2. The germline V gene encodes CDR1 SGHAT and CDR2 FQNNGV. This CDR3 has 20 residues. The V gene end was trimmed by 4 bases and the J gene end by 4 bases; junction bases not matched to a gene: 15. DNA for the CDR3: TGTGCCAGCAGCTGGATTCGGACTAGCGGGAGGGCCTTGTCGCCAGATACGCAGTATTTT. Protein sequence: CASSWIRTSGRALSPDTQYF.

The chain recombines TRBV4-1 with TRBJ2-3, with 7 positions matching TRBD1. The CDR3 is 14 amino acids. The germline gives CDR1 MGHRA, CDR2 YSYEKL. Losses at the gene ends were 5 bases for V and 6 bases for J; bases not matched to a gene: 8. CDR3 DNA: TGCGCCAGCAGCGCCCGACAGGGTTTGGATACGCAGTATTTT. Encoded protein: CASSARQGLDTQYF.

The chain is built from TRBV2 and TRBJ2-7, with D unclear. The germline V gene encodes CDR1 SNHLY and CDR2 FYNNEI. The CDR3 is 14 residues long. The V and J ends lost 5 bases and 9 bases respectively, with 20 bases between them. In nucleotides, the CDR3 is TGTGCCAGCAGTTTTCCTAGTCTTCAGTTCGGGCAGTACTTC. Amino acid sequence: CASSFPSLQFGQYF.

CDR3 in amino acids: CAIRTGVNTEAFF. In DNA, the CDR3 is TGTGCCATCAGAACAGGGGTGAACACTGAAGCTTTCTTT. The gene calls are TRBV10-3 and TRBJ1-1; 7 bases match TRBD1. The ends lost 6 bases at V and 0 bases at J; junction bases unmatched: 1. The germline CDR1 and CDR2 sequences are ENHRY and SYGVKD. The CDR3 extends over 13 amino acids.

This chain joins TRBV6-2 or TRBV6-3 and TRBJ2-7; TRBD2 is a possible D gene (6 bases). The CDR3 contains 12 residues. Germline-derived CDR1 and CDR2 are MNHEY and SVGEGT. V was trimmed by 7 bases and J by 6 bases, leaving 13 bases between them. CDR3 sequence: CASNELATEQYF. The CDR3, as DNA: TGTGCCAGCAACGAACTAGCAACCGAGCAGTACTTC.

The DNA of the CDR3 is TGTGCCAGCAGCTTGGGAGGGGCCCAAGTCGACCAAGAGACCCAGTACTTC. It codes for CASSLGGAQVDQETQYF. V gene TRBV5-4 combines with J gene TRBJ2-5; the D gene could be TRBD1 or TRBD2 (5 bases each). Trimming left V 0 bases short and J 0 bases short, with 15 bases between. Germline V gives CDR1 SGHNT, CDR2 YYREEE (reference sequence). The CDR3 is made up of 17 amino acids.

Notes on this clonotype: A much larger clonotype is one base distant, so this may be a read error. The chain recombines TRBV6-5 with TRBJ2-2; D call uncertain. Germline V gene data show CDR1 as MNHEY and CDR2 as SVGAGI. This CDR3 spans 11 amino acids. CDR3 residues: CARRNTGELFF. CDR3 sequence (DNA): TGTGCCCGCAGGAACACCGGGGAGCTGTTTTTT.

CDR3 nucleotide sequence: TGTGCCAGCGGGTTGGGCGGGGGGGCCAAAGATACGCAGTATTTT. It codes for CASGLGGGAKDTQYF. V gene TRBV7-2 combines with J gene TRBJ2-3, with TRBD2 identical over 9 bases. Germline CDR1 and CDR2: SGHTA and FQGNSA. The CDR3 contains 15 residues. The V and J ends lost 8 bases and 5 bases, in that order; junction bases with no gene match: 11.

The chain employs TRBV7-2 and TRBJ1-6; the D is unclear. CDR3 size: 13 residues. Trimming removed 5 bases at V and 14 bases at J, with 16 bases between. The germline V gene has CDR1 SGHTA and CDR2 FQGNSA. CDR3 sequence: CASSDTTTSTLHF. In nucleotides, the CDR3 is TGTGCCAGCAGCGATACTACTACCAGCACCCTCCACTTT.

The rearrangement links TRBV12-3 or TRBV12-4 to TRBJ1-2, with 9 bases aligning to TRBD1. This CDR3 contains 15 residues. Trimming at V came to 4 bases and at J to 4 bases, leaving 7 bases not matched to a gene. CDR3 amino acids: CASSSSDRGGYGYTF. DNA of the CDR3: TGTGCCAGCAGTTCCTCGGACAGGGGAGGCTATGGCTACACCTTC.

The V and J genes are TRBV6-6 and TRBJ2-3; possible D gene TRBD2, 6 bases. Trimming removed 2 bases from V and 0 bases from J, with 12 bases in between. Looked up from germline, CDR1 is MNHNY and CDR2 is SVGAGI (reference sequence). The CDR3 loop spans 16 amino acids. The CDR3 nucleotides are TGTGCCAGCAGTTACGGACGGGGAGGCAGCACAGATACGCAGTATTTT. Its translation is CASSYGRGGSTDTQYF.

The V and J genes are TRBV4-1 and TRBJ2-7; TRBD2 matches at 7 bases. With 4 bases clipped from V and 1 base from J, the junction kept 7 bases outside the gene matches. The CDR3 covers 15 residues. The germline V gene encodes CDR1 MGHRA and CDR2 YSYEKL. In DNA, the CDR3 is TGCGCCAGCAGCCCAGGGACTACCAGGTCCTACGAGCAGTACTTC. This codes for CASSPGTTRSYEQYF.

J is TRBJ1-4 and V is TRBV4-2; a possible D gene is TRBD1 (6 bases). Trimming pared 6 bases from V and 6 bases from J, leaving 17 bases between. CDR1 is LGHNA and CDR2 is YNFKEQ in the germline V gene. CDR3 size: 15 residues. Here the CDR3 DNA reads TGTGCCAGCAGTCTACCGGGAGCAGGGGATGAAAAACTGTTTTTT. Translating gives CASSLPGAGDEKLFF.